This passage covers 9 T cell receptor beta chains from one sample sequenced in a study of beta chain features in type 1 diabetes. Sequenced material consisted of expressed TCRB transcripts (all of the isolated RNA was reverse transcribed). Using immunoSEQ multiplex PCR, the repertoire was profiled, and TCRdb retains in-frame clones only, with some absent. The sample records 200,000 to 300,000 clones, more than 11% being singletons. The study's findings and limits: Across all four CD4+ subsets, people with type 1 diabetes showed modestly shorter TCRB CDR3s.

These receptors' targets are unknown. Input material: naive CD4+ T cells from blood. These receptors all stem from a young man with type 1 diabetes.

The rearrangement links TRBV9 to TRBJ1-2; D is unresolved. Trimming shortened V by 1 base and J by 3 bases, and 7 bases separated the two germline ends. Germline CDR1 reads SGDLS; CDR2 reads YYNGEE. The CDR3 runs 13 residues. The CDR3 bases are TGTGCCAGCAGCGTATCCCCCGACTATGGCTACACCTTC. Translated: CASSVSPDYGYTF. Supplemented by reference TRBV9 and TRBJ1-2, the full variable domain reads DSGVTQTPKHLITATGQRVTLRCSPRSGDLSVYWYQQSLDQGLQFLIQYYNGEERAKGNILERFSAQQFPDLHSELNLSSLELGDSALYFCASSVSPDYGYTFGSGTRLTVV.

This rearrangement joins TRBV30 to TRBJ1-5; D unresolved. CDR1 is GTSNPN, CDR2 SVGIG, per germline (reference sequence). V dropped 0 bases and J dropped 4 bases, with 7 bases sitting between them. CDR3 length: 13 amino acids. The CDR3 sequence: CAWSVENNQPQHF. Written as DNA, the CDR3 is TGTGCCTGGAGTGTAGAGAATAATCAGCCCCAGCATTTT.

The chain combines TRBV5-5 with TRBJ1-2; D remains ambiguous. This CDR3 is built from 16 residues. Trimming shortened V by 1 base and J by 6 bases, and 19 bases separated the two germline ends. The germline CDR1 and CDR2 sequences are SGHKS and YYEKEE (reference sequence). CDR3 DNA: TGTGCCAGCAGCTTGTCCCCCGCCGGGGTTAGGGATGGCTACACCTTC. This sequence encodes CASSLSPAGVRDGYTF.

This clone has only a few counts. This chain joins TRBV19 and TRBJ2-5; 11 bases match TRBD2. The germline V gene has CDR1 LNHDA and CDR2 SQIVND (reference sequence). J was trimmed by 4 bases and V by 4 bases; bases with no gene match: 8. CDR3 size: 16 residues. CDR3 sequence (DNA): TGTGCCAGTAGTAAACTTAGCGGGAGGGCCTCAGAGACCCAGTACTTC. Translation gives CASSKLSGRASETQYF.

This clone appeared a few times. This chain joins TRBV21-1 and TRBJ2-7; the listed D gene, TRBD2, was not tested against the DNA. TRBV21-1 is flagged as a pseudogene. The CDR3 runs to 10 residues. The CDR3 loop is CASSKGSRVF. The CDR3 DNA reads as TGTGCCAGCAGCAAAGGGTCGCGGGTCTTC.

This clone came up a few times. The chain links TRBV2 to TRBJ2-5; D unclear. The CDR3 sequence is 16 residues long. The V and J ends lost 0 bases and 1 base respectively, with 12 bases between them. The germline gives CDR1 SNHLY, CDR2 FYNNEI. CDR3 sequence reads: CASSEAANPSQETQYF. In DNA, the CDR3 is TGTGCCAGCAGTGAAGCAGCGAACCCAAGCCAAGAGACCCAGTACTTC.

The chain has TRBV19 and TRBJ1-1; 7 bases line up with TRBD1. The V and J ends lost 5 bases and 1 base, in that order; junction bases with no gene match: 1. Germline CDR1 is LNHDA and CDR2 is SQIVND (reference sequence). This CDR3 contains 13 residues. The CDR3 bases are TGTGCCAGTAGTGCAGGGGGGAACACTGAAGCTTTCTTT. Its protein product is CASSAGGNTEAFF.

This chain connects TRBV2 to TRBJ1-2; possibly TRBD1 for D (6 bases). This CDR3 is built from 13 residues. Trimming stripped 10 bases from V and 8 bases from J, with 20 bases between. CDR1 and CDR2 (germline): SNHLY, FYNNEI. The CDR3 nucleotides are TGTGCCACCTCCGCAGGGGAGGGTATCGGCTACACCTTC. Translating it yields CATSAGEGIGYTF.

This clone was recorded a few times. This sequence joins TRBV2 and TRBJ2-6, with a weak D call TRBD2 (7 bases). The V gene's germline CDR1 is SNHLY and CDR2 FYNNEI. The CDR3 has 15 residues. Trimming pared 8 bases from V and 4 bases from J, leaving 15 bases between. The CDR3 region has the DNA TGTGCCAGCGGGGAGGGGGTTCCCGGGGCCAACGTCCTGACTTTC. This gives the protein CASGEGVPGANVLTF.